The source of this T cell receptor (beta chain) is a study of beta chain features in type 1 diabetes. The isolated RNA, all of it, was reverse transcribed, so expressed TCRB transcripts were what got sequenced. This table comes from immunoSEQ multiplex PCR, and its TCRdb copy is limited to in-frame clones, with some not included. This table holds around 340,000 clones, 9.3% found once. CDR1 SGHVS and CDR2 FNYEAQ come from the germline V gene. V was trimmed by 1 base and J by 7 bases, leaving 20 bases between them. The CDR3 runs 17 residues. In its sample, this clone was seen a few times. As yet, its antigen is unknown. Overall study findings and caveats: For Type 1 diabetes patients, all four CD4+ subsets carried TCRB CDR3s that were moderately but significantly shorter. Any HLA type influence on TCRB rearrangement was left unresolved here.

The chain links TRBV7-6 to TRBJ2-1; weak D call: TRBD2 (6 bases). The receptor's source is a man aged 30 to 45 with type 1 diabetes. The source material was central memory CD4+ T cells from blood. The CDR3 sequence is CASSLVRSPGSGNEQFF. In DNA, the CDR3 is TGTGCCAGCAGCTTAGTCAGGAGTCCAGGGAGCGGGAATGAGCAGTTCTTC.